The present T cell receptor (beta chain) was sequenced within a study of shared clonotypes between healthy human individuals. Assay: immunoSEQ multiplex PCR; the TCRdb copy retains only in-frame clones and omits some. The sample records around 320,000 clones, around 87% being singletons. CDR1 GTSNPN and CDR2 SVGIG come from the germline V gene (reference sequence). The CDR3 runs to 13 residues. The V gene lost 0 bases and the J gene lost 2 bases, with 7 bases spanning the gap. V is TRBV30 and J is TRBJ2-5; D is ambiguous. What was sequenced was memory CD8+ T cells sorted from blood. The subset denotes: CD45RO+ cells pooled with CCR7-negative TemRA cells. The sequence was collected from a man between 18 and 35 years old in good health. The CDR3, as DNA: TGTGCCTGGAGTGTTTGGAAACAAGAGACCCAGTACTTC. The encoded protein is CAWSVWKQETQYF.